This T cell receptor (beta chain) was obtained from a study of PD-1 blockade in classical Hodgkin lymphoma. Each of the patients experienced relapse following autologous stem cell transplantation, and their brentuximab vedotin exposure differed. Best responses included complete response and partial response; otherwise, the best response was progressive disease. Data came from immunoSEQ multiplex PCR; TCRdb stores just in-frame clones and leaves some out. The sample lists about 98,000 clones; roughly 92% were seen once. Concerning this clone itself: Its specificity is not known.

Study observations and caveats: Prior therapy or disease activity may underlie the repertoire differences, whose causes remain undefined. Newly diagnosed patients reportedly had lower baseline TCR diversity than healthy donors. Baseline diversity resembling that of newly diagnosed patients was seen in complete responders.

The origin of this receptor is a human donor with classical Hodgkin lymphoma. Sequenced here: peripheral blood mononuclear cells (PBMCs), sampled at baseline.

CDR3 loop: CASSAAVAVPYEQYF. The CDR3 DNA follows: TGTGCCAGTAGTGCTGCCGTAGCGGTTCCCTACGAGCAGTACTTC. The chain links TRBV19 to TRBJ2-7; weak D call: TRBD2 (6 bases). V lost 5 bases to trimming and J lost 2 bases, with 16 bases between them. CDR1 is LNHDA, CDR2 SQIVND, per germline (reference sequence). The CDR3 consists of 15 residues.